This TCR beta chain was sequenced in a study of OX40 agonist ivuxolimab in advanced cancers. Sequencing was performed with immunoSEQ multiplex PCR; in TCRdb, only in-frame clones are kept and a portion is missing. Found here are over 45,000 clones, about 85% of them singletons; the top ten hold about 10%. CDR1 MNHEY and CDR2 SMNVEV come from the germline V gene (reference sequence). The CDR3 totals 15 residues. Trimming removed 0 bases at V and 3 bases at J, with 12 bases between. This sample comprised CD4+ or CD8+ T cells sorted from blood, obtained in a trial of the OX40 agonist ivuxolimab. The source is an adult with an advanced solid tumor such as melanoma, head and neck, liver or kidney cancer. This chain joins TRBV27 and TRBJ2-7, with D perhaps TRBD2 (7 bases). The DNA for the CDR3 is TGTGCCAGCAGTTTATCATGGGGGGGCAACTACGAGCAGTACTTC. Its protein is CASSLSWGGNYEQYF.